The clone carrying this T cell receptor (beta chain) was seen repeatedly, ten times or more. The antigen is not known. The germline V gene encodes CDR1 MNHNS and CDR2 SASEGT. This CDR3 comprises 13 residues. Trimming removed 9 bases at V and 8 bases at J, with 17 bases between. The data stem from a study of CD8 T cells in ankylosing spondylitis. Study conclusions and caveats: One TCR beta motif, made up of fewer than 10 highly homologous variants, appeared characteristic of ankylosing spondylitis blood. The clones that were linked to disease were reported to be significantly enriched in matched synovial fluid samples from ankylosing spondylitis patients.

Making the TCR beta libraries involved quantitative 5'-RACE with molecular barcodes. From the 5' RACE reads, TCRdb called clonotypes with MiXCR, one entry per CDR3 protein. This sample has roughly 490,000 distinct CDR3 sequences, with approximately 5.3% found just once. The chain employs TRBV6-1 and TRBJ2-1; D possibly corresponds to TRBD2 (6 bases). This TCR came from a male donor with ankylosing spondylitis. What was sequenced was blood, either unsorted or a sorted T cell fraction (not recorded which). The CDR3 here is CASSRDSYYEQFF. The CDR3 DNA follows: TGTGCCAGTAGCCGGGACTCATACTATGAGCAGTTCTTC.